The sample holds a few counts of the clone carrying this T cell receptor (beta chain). Different DNA sequences within this sample yield the same CDR3. From germline, CDR1 is SNHLY and CDR2 FYNNEI. Trimming cost V 6 bases and J 1 base; bases outside gene matches: 1. This CDR3 is 13 amino acids long. These data originate in a study of blood T cell repertoires in COVID-19. For the study at large: Sites across the United States, Italy and Spain contributed samples from acute and convalescent COVID-19. The cDNA or gDNA used as material had been derived from T cells, B-cell-depleted T cells, or PBMCs.

Original processing methods: Quantification of nucleated cells was approximated via reference gene primer amplification. Method: immunoSEQ multiplex PCR; TCRdb's copy keeps in-frame clones and lacks some. The DNA was the basis for D and trimming; V, J and clone size are from that table. The data hold roughly 260,000 clones, with 80% to 90% observed a single time. The TCR was taken from a woman aged 35 to 49 with acute or convalescent COVID-19. This chain uses TRBV2 with TRBJ1-1; 8 bases line up with TRBD1. The sample comprised peripheral blood. The CDR3 bases are TGTGCCAGCAGCGGACAGGGGAACACTGAAGCTTTCTTT. Translation: CASSGQGNTEAFF.